This T cell receptor (beta chain) was observed in a study of cytomegalovirus exposure and HLA in healthy donors. Study in general: Roughly 85 million unique TCRs from HLA-typed donors made up an early data release. Overall study results and limits: At a 0.05 false discovery rate, a later analysis found 16,951 TCR beta sequences to be associated with HLA alleles. HLA restriction was apparent for most CMV-associated TCR beta chains in a later analysis. Because they were indistinguishable, some V segments, including TRBV6-2 and TRBV6-3, were excluded.

The CDR3 extends over 16 amino acids. The V end lost 0 bases, the J end lost 4 bases, and 15 bases lay between the germline ends. CDR1 is ENHRY and CDR2 is SYGVKD in the germline V gene. For this clone: Antigen: not known.

Use of 60 Vbeta and 13 Jbeta primers characterized the PCR. TCRdb keeps only in-frame clones here, not all; method: immunoSEQ multiplex PCR. Among tens of thousands of clones, around four fifths were seen once, and the ten largest hold over 5%. This receptor was taken from a woman in her fifties or sixties in good health and CMV-seropositive. Sequences were obtained from PBMCs. The chain uses TRBV10-3 and TRBJ1-1; a weak D match, TRBD1 (5 bases). The CDR3 sequence: CAISESWGGRSTEAFF. CDR3 nucleotides: TGTGCCATCAGTGAGTCGTGGGGGGGACGAAGCACTGAAGCTTTCTTT.